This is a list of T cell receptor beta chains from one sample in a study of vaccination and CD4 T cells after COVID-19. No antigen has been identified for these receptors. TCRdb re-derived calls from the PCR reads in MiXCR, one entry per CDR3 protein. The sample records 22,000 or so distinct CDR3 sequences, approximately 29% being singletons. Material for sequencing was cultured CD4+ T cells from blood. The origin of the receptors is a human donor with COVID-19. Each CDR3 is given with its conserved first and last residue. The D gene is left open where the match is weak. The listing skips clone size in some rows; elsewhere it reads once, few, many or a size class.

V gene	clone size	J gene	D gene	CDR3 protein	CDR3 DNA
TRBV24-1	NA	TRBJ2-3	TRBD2	CATSDKGTRSNTDTQYF	TGTGCCACCAGTGATAAGGGGACTAGATCAAACACAGATACGCAGTATTTT
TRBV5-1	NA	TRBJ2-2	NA	CASSPDRGELFF	TGCGCCAGCAGCCCCGACCGCGGGGAGCTGTTTTTT
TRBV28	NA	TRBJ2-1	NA	CASSMTGNNEQFF	TGTGCCAGCAGTATGACTGGAAACAATGAGCAGTTCTTC
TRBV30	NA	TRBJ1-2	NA	CAWLAGLANYGYTF	TGTGCCTGGTTGGCTGGTCTTGCTAACTATGGCTACACCTTC
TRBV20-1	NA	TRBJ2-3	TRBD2	CSAPWTSGGSTDTQYF	TGCAGTGCTCCTTGGACTAGCGGGGGGAGCACAGATACGCAGTATTTT
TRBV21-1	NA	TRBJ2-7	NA	CASSKPVGTAYEQYF	TGTGCCAGCAGCAAACCTGTAGGGACAGCCTACGAGCAGTACTTC
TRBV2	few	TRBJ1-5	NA	CASSEEAAGNQPQHF	TGTGCCAGCAGTGAGGAGGCGGCAGGCAATCAGCCCCAGCATTTT
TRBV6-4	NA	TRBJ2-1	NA	CATLGGRRTYNEQFF	TGTGCCACGTTAGGGGGGCGGCGGACCTACAATGAGCAGTTCTTC
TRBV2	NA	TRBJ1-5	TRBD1	CASSEGGLTGAQPQHF	TGTGCCAGCAGTGAAGGGGGTCTAACAGGGGCCCAGCCCCAGCATTTT
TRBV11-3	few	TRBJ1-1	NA	CASSFGGGNTEAFF	TGTGCCAGCAGCTTCGGGGGAGGGAACACTGAAGCTTTCTTT
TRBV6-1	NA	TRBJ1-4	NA	CASSGFQGTTRKLFF	TGTGCCAGCAGTGGTTTTCAGGGAACAACTAGAAAACTGTTTTTT
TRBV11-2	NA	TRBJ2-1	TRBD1	CASSPGPGQGGNEQFF	TGTGCCAGCAGTCCGGGCCCGGGACAGGGGGGAAATGAGCAGTTCTTC
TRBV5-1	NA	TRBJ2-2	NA	CASSTGQNTGELFF	TGCGCCAGCAGCACAGGGCAAAACACCGGGGAGCTGTTTTTT
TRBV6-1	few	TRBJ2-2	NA	CASRGDSWQNTGELFF	TGTGCCAGCCGGGGGGACAGCTGGCAAAACACCGGGGAGCTGTTTTTT
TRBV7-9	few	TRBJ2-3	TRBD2	CASSPGTTSTDTQYF	TGTGCCAGCAGCCCTGGGACTACTAGCACAGATACGCAGTATTTT
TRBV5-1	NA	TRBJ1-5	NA	CASSRGGGASNQPQHF	TGCGCCAGCAGCCGAGGGGGGGGGGCCAGCAATCAGCCCCAGCATTTT
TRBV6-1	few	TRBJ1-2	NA	CASLRDRMNGYTF	TGTGCCAGCCTTCGAGACAGGATGAATGGCTACACCTTC
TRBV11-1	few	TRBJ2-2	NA	CASSSDMGWTGELFF	TGTGCCAGCAGCTCAGACATGGGATGGACCGGGGAGCTGTTTTTT
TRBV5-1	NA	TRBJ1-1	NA	CASSLGGENTEAFF	TGCGCCAGCAGCTTGGGAGGTGAGAACACTGAAGCTTTCTTT
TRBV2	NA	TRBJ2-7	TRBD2	CASIYSGTSAYCEQYF	TGTGCCAGCATATATTCCGGGACTAGCGCCTACTGCGAGCAGTACTTC
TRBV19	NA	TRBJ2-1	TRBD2	CASRGIAGGYNEQFF	TGTGCCAGTAGGGGGATAGCGGGGGGTTACAATGAGCAGTTCTTC
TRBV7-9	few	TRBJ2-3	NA	CASSPQSDTQYF	TGTGCCAGCAGCCCTCAGTCAGATACGCAGTATTTT
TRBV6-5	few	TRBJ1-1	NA	CASSFQLNTEAFF	TGTGCCAGCAGTTTTCAGCTAAACACTGAAGCTTTCTTT
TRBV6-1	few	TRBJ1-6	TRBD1	CAGQGWSNSPLHF	TGTGCAGGACAGGGGTGGAGTAATTCACCCCTCCACTTT
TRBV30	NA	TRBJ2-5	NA	CAWKVGETQYF	TGTGCCTGGAAAGTGGGGGAGACCCAGTACTTC
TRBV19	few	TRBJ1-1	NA	CASKGEIWTEAFF	TGTGCCAGCAAAGGGGAGATTTGGACTGAAGCTTTCTTT
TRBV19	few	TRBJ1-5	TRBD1	CASSIGQGSNQPQHF	TGTGCCAGTAGTATAGGACAGGGGAGCAATCAGCCCCAGCATTTT
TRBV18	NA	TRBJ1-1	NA	CASSPKGNGEAFF	TGTGCCAGCTCACCAAAGGGTAATGGGGAAGCTTTCTTT
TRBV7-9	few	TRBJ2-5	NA	CAAPRGETQYF	TGTGCGGCCCCAAGGGGGGAGACCCAGTACTTC
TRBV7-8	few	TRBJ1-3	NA	CASSLGQPRGGNTIYF	TGTGCCAGCAGCTTAGGCCAGCCCCGGGGTGGAAACACCATATATTTT
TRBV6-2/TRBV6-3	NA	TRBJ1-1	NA	CASTRTNTEAFF	TGTGCCAGCACGCGGACGAACACTGAAGCTTTCTTT
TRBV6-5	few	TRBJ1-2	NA	CASSYREGYGYTF	TGTGCCAGCAGTTACCGCGAAGGGTATGGCTACACCTTC
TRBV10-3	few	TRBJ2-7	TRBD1	CAISGTGEQYF	TGTGCCATCAGCGGGACAGGCGAGCAGTACTTC
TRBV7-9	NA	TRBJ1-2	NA	CASSRRDGYYGYTF	TGTGCCAGCAGTCGACGGGACGGATACTATGGCTACACCTTC
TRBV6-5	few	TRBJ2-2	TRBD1	CASSYSHRGRVNTGELFF	TGTGCCAGCAGTTACTCACACAGGGGGCGGGTGAACACCGGGGAGCTGTTTTTT
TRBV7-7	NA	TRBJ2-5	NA	CASSLDYKKTQYF	TGTGCTAGCAGCTTGGACTACAAGAAGACCCAGTACTTC
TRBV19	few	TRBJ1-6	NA	CASSPQLPTGTLNSPLHF	TGTGCCAGTAGTCCACAGCTTCCGACCGGGACATTGAATTCACCCCTCCACTTT
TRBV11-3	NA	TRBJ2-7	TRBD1	CASIGTGSYEQYF	TGTGCCAGTATCGGGACAGGGAGTTACGAGCAGTACTTC
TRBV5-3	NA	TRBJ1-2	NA	CASSSLAQGDYGYTF	TGTGCCAGCAGCTCCCTGGCACAGGGTGACTATGGCTACACCTTC
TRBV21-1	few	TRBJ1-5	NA	CANEGQGANQPQHF	TGTGCCAACGAGGGACAGGGGGCCAATCAGCCCCAGCATTTT